This T cell receptor beta chain was recorded in a study of OX40 agonist ivuxolimab in advanced cancers. Study information: Every 2 weeks, ivuxolimab was infused into the patients intravenously at between 0.01 and 10 mg/kg.

This table comes from immunoSEQ multiplex PCR, and its TCRdb copy is limited to in-frame clones, with some not included. The top ten hold under 0.85% of the sample, which has 100,000 to 150,000 clones, about nine tenths seen once. Germline assignment: CDR1 SGHTS and CDR2 YDEGEE. V dropped 9 bases and J dropped 4 bases, with 23 bases sitting between them. The CDR3 extends over 16 amino acids. Sample: CD4+ or CD8+ T cells sorted from blood, taken in a trial of the OX40 agonist ivuxolimab. The chain combines TRBV5-8 with TRBJ2-4; a possible D gene is TRBD2 (5 bases). The receptor was isolated from an adult with an advanced solid tumor such as melanoma, head and neck, liver or kidney cancer. CDR3 sequence: CATDPGGWLGKNIQYF. DNA for the CDR3: TGTGCCACCGACCCAGGAGGCTGGTTAGGGAAAAACATTCAGTACTTC.